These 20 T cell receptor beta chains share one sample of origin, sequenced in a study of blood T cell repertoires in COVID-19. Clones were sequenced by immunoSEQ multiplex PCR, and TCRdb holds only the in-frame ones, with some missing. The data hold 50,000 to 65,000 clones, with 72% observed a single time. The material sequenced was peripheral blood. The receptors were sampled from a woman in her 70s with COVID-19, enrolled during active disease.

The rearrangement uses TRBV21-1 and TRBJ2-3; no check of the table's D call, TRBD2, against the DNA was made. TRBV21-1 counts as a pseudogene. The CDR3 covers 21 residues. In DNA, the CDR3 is TGTGCCAGCAGCAAAGCCAAACCAAAGGCGCGCGAGCGCCGGGGCACAGATACGCAGTATTTT. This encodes CASSKAKPKARERRGTDTQYF.

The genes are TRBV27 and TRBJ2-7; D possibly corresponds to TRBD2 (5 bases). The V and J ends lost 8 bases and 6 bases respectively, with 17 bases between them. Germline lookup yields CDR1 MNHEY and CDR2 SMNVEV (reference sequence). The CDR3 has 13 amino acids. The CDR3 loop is CASRGRRAGEQYF. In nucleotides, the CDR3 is TGTGCCAGCCGGGGTCGGCGGGCAGGCGAGCAGTACTTC.

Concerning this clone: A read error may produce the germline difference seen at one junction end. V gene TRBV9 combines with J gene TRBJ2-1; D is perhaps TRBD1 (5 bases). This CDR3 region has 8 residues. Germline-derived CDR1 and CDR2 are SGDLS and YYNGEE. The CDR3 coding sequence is TGTGCCAGCAGCCCAGGGATCTTC. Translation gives CASSPGIF.

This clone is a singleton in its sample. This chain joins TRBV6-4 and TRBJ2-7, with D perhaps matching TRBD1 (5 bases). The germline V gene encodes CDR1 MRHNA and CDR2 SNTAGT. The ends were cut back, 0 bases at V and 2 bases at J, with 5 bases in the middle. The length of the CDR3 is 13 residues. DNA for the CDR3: TGTGCCAGCAGTGACTCGGGGCCCTACGAGCAGTACTTC. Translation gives CASSDSGPYEQYF.

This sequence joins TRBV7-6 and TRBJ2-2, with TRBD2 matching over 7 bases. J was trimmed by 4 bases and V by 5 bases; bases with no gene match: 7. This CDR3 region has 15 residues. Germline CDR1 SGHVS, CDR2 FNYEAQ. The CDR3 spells CASSRAGPGTGELFF. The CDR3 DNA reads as TGTGCCAGCAGCCGAGCGGGGCCGGGCACCGGGGAGCTGTTTTTT.

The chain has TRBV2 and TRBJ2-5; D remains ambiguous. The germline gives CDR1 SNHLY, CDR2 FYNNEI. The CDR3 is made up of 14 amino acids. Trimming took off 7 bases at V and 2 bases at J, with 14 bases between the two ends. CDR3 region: CASKVVQLQETQYF. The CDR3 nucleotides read TGTGCCAGCAAGGTCGTACAGCTTCAAGAGACCCAGTACTTC. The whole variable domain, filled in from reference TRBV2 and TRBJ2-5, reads EPEVTQTPSHQVTQMGQEVILRCVPISNHLYFYWYRQILGQKVEFLVSFYNNEISEKSEIFDDQFSVERPDGSNFTLKIRSTKLEDSAMYFCASKVVQLQETQYFGPGTRLLVL.

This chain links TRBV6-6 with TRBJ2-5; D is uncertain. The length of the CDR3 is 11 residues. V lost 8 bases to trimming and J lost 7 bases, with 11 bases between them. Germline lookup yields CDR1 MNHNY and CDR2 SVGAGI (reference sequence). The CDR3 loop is CASGLGVTQYF. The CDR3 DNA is TGTGCCAGCGGCCTAGGTGTGACCCAGTACTTC.

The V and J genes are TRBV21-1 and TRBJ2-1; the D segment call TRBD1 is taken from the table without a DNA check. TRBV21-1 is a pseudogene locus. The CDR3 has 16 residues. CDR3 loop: CASGSTLGPTYNEQFF. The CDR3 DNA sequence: TGTGCCAGCGGGTCCACGTTGGGGCCGACTTACAATGAGCAGTTCTTC.

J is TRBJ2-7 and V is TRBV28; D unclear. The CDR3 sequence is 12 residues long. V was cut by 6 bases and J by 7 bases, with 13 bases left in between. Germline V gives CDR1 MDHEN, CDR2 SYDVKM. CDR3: CASSSVLPEQYF. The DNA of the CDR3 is TGTGCCAGCAGCTCCGTCCTCCCGGAGCAGTACTTC. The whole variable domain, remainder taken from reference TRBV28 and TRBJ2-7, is DVKVTQSSRYLVKRTGEKVFLECVQDMDHENMFWYRQDPGLGLRLIYFSYDVKMKEKGDIPEGYSVSREKKERFSLILESASTNQTSMYLCASSSVLPEQYFGPGTRLTVT.

The CDR3 protein is CASSIPSPWNTGELFF. CDR3 nucleotides: TGTGCCAGTAGTATCCCCTCTCCCTGGAACACCGGGGAGCTGTTTTTT. The V call is TRBV19, the J call TRBJ2-2; D not resolved. Trimming took off 3 bases at V and 1 base at J, with 12 bases between the two ends. Germline lookup yields CDR1 LNHDA and CDR2 SQIVND (reference sequence). The CDR3 is 16 residues long.

The CDR3 loop is CASSKWTVSNQPQHF. Written as DNA, the CDR3 is TGTGCCAGTAGTAAATGGACAGTTAGCAATCAGCCCCAGCATTTT. V and J are TRBV19 and TRBJ1-5, with D maybe TRBD1 (6 bases). Germline loops: CDR1 LNHDA, CDR2 SQIVND (reference sequence). The CDR3 covers 15 residues. Trimming removed 4 bases at V and 0 bases at J, with 10 bases between.

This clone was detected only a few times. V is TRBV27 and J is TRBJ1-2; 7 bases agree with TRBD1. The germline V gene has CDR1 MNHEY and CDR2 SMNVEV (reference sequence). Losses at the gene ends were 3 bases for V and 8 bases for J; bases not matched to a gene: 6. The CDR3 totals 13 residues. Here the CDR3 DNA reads TGTGCCAGCAGTTTCCGGGACAGTCGGGGCTACACCTTC. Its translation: CASSFRDSRGYTF.

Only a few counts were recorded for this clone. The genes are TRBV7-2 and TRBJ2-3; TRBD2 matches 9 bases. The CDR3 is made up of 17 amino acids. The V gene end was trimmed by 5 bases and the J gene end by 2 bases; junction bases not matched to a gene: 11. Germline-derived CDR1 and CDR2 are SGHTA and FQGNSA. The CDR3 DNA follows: TGTGCCAGCAGCCGCCCCACAGCGGGGGGAACCACAGATACGCAGTATTTT. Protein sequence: CASSRPTAGGTTDTQYF.

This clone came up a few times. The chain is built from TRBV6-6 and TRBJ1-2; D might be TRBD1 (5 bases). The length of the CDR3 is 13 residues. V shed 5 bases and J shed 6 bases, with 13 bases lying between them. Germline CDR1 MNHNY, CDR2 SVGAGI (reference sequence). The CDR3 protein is CASSLQGQDGYTF. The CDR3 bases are TGTGCCAGCAGTCTCCAGGGTCAGGATGGCTACACCTTC.

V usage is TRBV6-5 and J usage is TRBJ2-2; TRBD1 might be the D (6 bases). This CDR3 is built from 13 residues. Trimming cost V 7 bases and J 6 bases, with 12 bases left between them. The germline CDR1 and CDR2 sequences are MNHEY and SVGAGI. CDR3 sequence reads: CASTLTGSGELFF. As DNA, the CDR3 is TGTGCCAGCACTCTAACAGGGTCCGGGGAGCTGTTTTTT.

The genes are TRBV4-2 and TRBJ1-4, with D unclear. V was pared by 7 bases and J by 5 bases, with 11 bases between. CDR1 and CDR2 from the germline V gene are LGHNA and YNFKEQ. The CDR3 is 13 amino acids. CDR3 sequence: CASKRARNEKLFF. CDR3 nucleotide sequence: TGTGCCAGCAAAAGAGCCCGAAATGAAAAACTGTTTTTT.

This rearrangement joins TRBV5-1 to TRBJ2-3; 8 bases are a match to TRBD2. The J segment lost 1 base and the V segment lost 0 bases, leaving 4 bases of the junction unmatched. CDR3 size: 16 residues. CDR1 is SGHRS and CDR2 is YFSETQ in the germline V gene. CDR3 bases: TGCGCCAGCAGCTTGGAGCCGCGGGGGGGCACAGATACGCAGTATTTT. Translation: CASSLEPRGGTDTQYF.

CDR3 sequence reads: CASSSGNQPQHF. The CDR3 region has the DNA TGTGCCAGCAGTTCGGGGAATCAGCCCCAGCATTTT. The rearrangement links TRBV6-2 or TRBV6-3 to TRBJ1-5; D remains ambiguous. CDR1 and CDR2 (germline): MNHEY, SVGEGT. V lost 4 bases and J 4 bases, leaving 5 bases between the germline ends. The CDR3 consists of 12 residues.

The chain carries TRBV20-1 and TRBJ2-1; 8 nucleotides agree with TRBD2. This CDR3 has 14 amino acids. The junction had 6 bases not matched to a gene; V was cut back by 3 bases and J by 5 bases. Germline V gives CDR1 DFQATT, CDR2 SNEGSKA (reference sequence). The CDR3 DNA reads TGCAGTGCTAGTCACCGGGAGGGCCACAATGAGCAGTTCTTC. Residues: CSASHREGHNEQFF.

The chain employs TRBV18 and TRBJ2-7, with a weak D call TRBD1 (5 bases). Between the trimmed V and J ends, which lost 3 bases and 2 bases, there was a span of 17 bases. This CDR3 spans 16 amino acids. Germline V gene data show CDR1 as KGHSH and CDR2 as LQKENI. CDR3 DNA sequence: TGTGCCAGCTCACCCAGGCCAAGGGGCCCTACCTACGAGCAGTACTTC. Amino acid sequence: CASSPRPRGPTYEQYF.